This T cell receptor beta chain was identified in a study of CD8+CD57+ T cells in acquired aplastic anemia. In the study overall: Average DNA yield from sorted CD4+ and CD8+ cells was approximately 3 ug.

The template for TCR beta VDJ and CDR3 sequence profiling was genomic DNA. TCRdb re-analysed the reads in MiXCR, keeping a single row per CDR3 protein. The data contain hundreds of thousands of distinct CDR3 sequences, 25% to 40% of them singletons. Whole-study findings and limits: Overlapping CD8+ CDR3 repertoires of patients and controls contained around 30 shared sequences.

The ends were cut back, 1 base at V and 2 bases at J, with 10 bases in the middle. CDR1 is DFQATT, CDR2 SNEGSKA, per germline (reference sequence). The CDR3 totals 14 residues. Patients sequenced had flow cytometry evidence of CD8+CD57+ cell expansion. The patients, all of them, had severe acquired aplastic anemia. This clonotype was observed a few times. Its antigen is not known. This clonotype was sampled from a human donor with aplastic anemia. The chain joins TRBV20-1 to TRBJ2-3; TRBD1 might be the D (5 bases). Sequencing used sorted CD4+, CD8+, or CD8+CD57+ T cells (not recorded which) from PBMCs. CDR3: CSARVRGFTDTQYF. The CDR3 bases are TGCAGTGCTAGAGTTAGGGGTTTCACAGATACGCAGTATTTT.